The clone carrying this TCR beta chain was detected a few times. Each TCR cDNA molecule carried a unique molecular identifier. TCRdb re-called the 5' RACE reads through MiXCR, storing one row per CDR3 protein. This table has around 26,000 distinct CDR3 sequences, roughly 7.2% appearing once. The length of the CDR3 is 17 residues. From germline, CDR1 is ENHRY and CDR2 SYGVKD. The V gene lost 0 bases and the J gene lost 4 bases, with 17 bases spanning the gap. This sample was taken from a study of spatial heterogeneity in lung cancer. Study-wide context: Sequencing consistently turned up more beta-chain sequences than alpha-chain sequences.

Time point: sample taken at primary tumor resection. Without sorting, whole RNA was sequenced from tumor, nontumor lung or frozen PBMC. This sequence originates from a male donor with early-stage non-small cell lung cancer. This specimen was PBMCs, taken at surgery. The V and J genes are TRBV10-3 and TRBJ2-3, with a possible D match to TRBD2 (5 bases). CDR3 residues: CAISESRTPTAPDTQYF. CDR3 in DNA: TGTGCCATCAGTGAGTCGAGGACTCCCACCGCGCCAGATACGCAGTATTTT.